The 18 T cell receptor beta chains reported below all come from one sample, sequenced in a study of T cells in Graves' hyperthyroidism and ophthalmopathy. Researchers took RNA transcripts and amplified the TCR beta CDR3 regions from them. Researchers ran a first-round RT-PCR on the TCR CDR3 using the HTBI primer set. MiXCR, applied by TCRdb to the multiplex PCR reads, yields one record per CDR3 protein. The sample contains hundreds of thousands of distinct CDR3 sequences, around 19% of which appear only once. The sequenced sample was blood. The receptors were sampled from a woman aged 45-59 years with Graves' hyperthyroidism that later progressed to Graves' ophthalmopathy.

The rearrangement links TRBV20-1 to TRBJ1-6, with a weak D call TRBD1 (5 bases). The CDR3 has 14 amino acids. Germline CDR1 reads DFQATT; CDR2 reads SNEGSKA (reference sequence). Trimming took 0 bases from V and 10 from J, leaving 13 bases between them. CDR3 DNA sequence: TGCAGTGCTAGAGATCAGGGCGTGGGCTCACCCCTCCACTTT. Translated: CSARDQGVGSPLHF.

The chain employs TRBV19 and TRBJ2-5, with TRBD2 matching 9 bases. Unmatched junction bases numbered 19, after V lost 7 bases and J lost 7 bases. The CDR3 sequence is 17 residues long. Germline V CDR1 and CDR2: LNHDA, SQIVND (reference sequence). CDR3 in DNA: TGTGCCAGTATGTCATCTGGAAGCGGGGGGTTCCATGCGACCCAGTACTTC. It translates to CASMSSGSGGFHATQYF.

V and J are TRBV6-5 and TRBJ1-5, with D uncertain. There are 16 residues in the CDR3. V was cut by 0 bases and J by 6 bases, with 15 bases left in between. Germline-derived CDR1 and CDR2 are MNHEY and SVGAGI. CDR3 sequence: CASSYSASGEGQPQHF. The CDR3, as DNA: TGTGCCAGCAGTTACTCGGCCTCAGGAGAGGGTCAGCCCCAGCATTTT.

The chain employs TRBV3-1 and TRBJ2-5; D unresolved. This CDR3 contains 11 residues. V lost 5 bases to trimming and J lost 8 bases, with 9 bases between them. The germline V gene encodes CDR1 LGHDT and CDR2 YNNKEL (reference sequence). CDR3 in amino acids: CASSTRATQYF. The CDR3 DNA is TGTGCCAGCAGCACCCGGGCAACCCAGTACTTC.

This clonotype was seen at least ten times. V is TRBV11-3 and J is TRBJ2-4; D not resolved. V was cut by 5 bases and J by 0 bases, with 14 bases left in between. Germline CDR1 is SGHNT and CDR2 is YENEEA. The CDR3 consists of 16 residues. As DNA, the CDR3 is TGTGCCAGCAGCCCCCCGGGCAGGCAAGCCAAAAACATTCAGTACTTC. This encodes CASSPPGRQAKNIQYF. The full variable domain, its missing parts supplied by reference TRBV11-3 and TRBJ2-4, is EAGVVQSPRYKIIEKKQPVAFWCNPISGHNTLYWYLQNLGQGPELLIRYENEEAVDDSQLPKDRFSAERLKGVDSTLKIQPAELGDSAVYLCASSPPGRQAKNIQYFGAGTRLSVL.

This clonotype showed up many times. This sequence joins TRBV11-2 and TRBJ1-3, with D unresolved. The CDR3 extends over 14 amino acids. Germline V gene sequence: CDR1 SGHAT, CDR2 FQNNGV. V lost 5 bases, J lost 2 bases, and 10 bases lay in between. The CDR3 DNA reads as TGTGCCAGCAGCCTCATGAGCGCTGGAAACACCATATATTTT. It yields the protein CASSLMSAGNTIYF.

This clonotype was counted many times. The chain employs TRBV20-1 and TRBJ2-1; 8 bases match TRBD1. The junction had 4 bases not matched to a gene; V was cut back by 8 bases and J by 4 bases. Germline-derived CDR1 and CDR2 are DFQATT and SNEGSKA (reference sequence). The CDR3 runs to 12 residues. CDR3 region: CSRDRMYNEQFF. The DNA for the CDR3 is TGCAGTCGGGACAGGATGTACAATGAGCAGTTCTTC.

V is TRBV6-1 and J is TRBJ1-5; unclear D gene. This CDR3 has 15 amino acids. Germline CDR1 and CDR2: MNHNS and SASEGT. Trimming shortened V by 0 bases and J by 6 bases, and 12 bases separated the two germline ends. The DNA for the CDR3 is TGTGCCAGCAGTGAAGCGCTCCGAAGGATTCAGCCCCAGCATTTT. Protein product: CASSEALRRIQPQHF.

The chain employs TRBV4-2 and TRBJ2-5; 7 bases are a match to TRBD2. The germline CDR1 and CDR2 sequences are LGHNA and YNFKEQ. The CDR3 has 17 residues. The V segment lost 3 bases and the J segment 0 bases; nucleotides outside the gene matches: 10. The CDR3 reads CASSHNPGLQYQETQYF. The DNA of the CDR3 is TGTGCCAGCAGCCATAACCCGGGACTACAGTACCAAGAGACCCAGTACTTC.

This clonotype was found a few times. The V call is TRBV15, the J call TRBJ2-5; TRBD1 matches 9 bases. Germline V lookup: CDR1 LNHNV, CDR2 YYDKDF (reference sequence). The CDR3 spans 16 residues. V lost 0 bases to trimming and J lost 4 bases; unmatched junction nucleotides: 6. CDR3 amino acids: CATSREVGTGLETQYF. The CDR3 DNA is TGTGCCACCAGCAGAGAAGTTGGGACAGGGTTAGAGACCCAGTACTTC.

This clonotype was seen ten or more times. The V call is TRBV12-5, the J call TRBJ1-5; no clear D gene. The germline V gene has CDR1 LGHNT and CDR2 FRNRAP. V was trimmed by 2 bases and J by 4 bases, leaving 6 bases between them. The CDR3 consists of 13 residues. Written as DNA, the CDR3 is TGTGCTAGTGGTTTGAGAGTAAATCAGCCCCAGCATTTT. It translates to CASGLRVNQPQHF.

This clonotype showed up just a few times. The rearrangement uses TRBV7-9 and TRBJ2-7; no definite D call. Germline CDR1 SEHNR, CDR2 FQNEAQ (reference sequence). V was trimmed by 3 bases and J by 5 bases, leaving 20 bases between them. CDR3 size: 16 residues. Here the CDR3 reads CASSLFLGRQSHEQYF. For the CDR3, the DNA is TGTGCCAGCAGCTTGTTTTTGGGTCGTCAGAGTCACGAGCAGTACTTC.

The chain carries TRBV5-4 and TRBJ2-5; weak D call: TRBD2 (5 bases). The V gene's germline CDR1 is SGHNT and CDR2 YYREEE (reference sequence). Trimming left V 2 bases short and J 4 bases short, with 12 bases between. The length of the CDR3 is 14 residues. CDR3 DNA: TGTGCCAGCAGCTTCCCGGGGTGGGGAGAGACCCAGTACTTC. It translates to CASSFPGWGETQYF.

About this clonotype: This likely comes from a read error, as the CDR3 has no conserved phenylalanine or tryptophan at its end. The V gene is TRBV3-1, the J gene TRBJ2-2; D is undetermined. The ends were cut back, 0 bases at V and 6 bases at J, with 2 bases in the middle. The germline CDR1 and CDR2 sequences are LGHDT and YNNKEL (reference sequence). CDR3 length: 12 residues. The CDR3 DNA sequence: TGTGCCAGCAGCCAAGAGCCCGGGGAGCTGTTTCTT. Protein sequence: CASSQEPGELFL.

The table lists this clonotype with many counts. This rearrangement joins TRBV12-3 or TRBV12-4 to TRBJ2-7; D not certain. The CDR3 has 14 residues. The V and J ends lost 3 bases and 0 bases respectively, with 9 bases between them. The CDR3 here is CASSFGSSSYEQYF. In nucleotides, the CDR3 is TGTGCCAGCAGTTTCGGTTCCAGCTCCTACGAGCAGTACTTC.

This clonotype was seen more than once but under ten times. This chain connects TRBV5-1 to TRBJ2-1, with D possibly being TRBD2 (7 bases). Per germline, CDR1 SGHRS and CDR2 YFSETQ. CDR3 length equals 13 residues. Trimming stripped 0 bases from V and 10 bases from J, with 11 bases between. CDR3 nucleotides: TGCGCCAGCAGCTTGGGGGGGGGCCCCGAGCAGTTCTTC. Translation: CASSLGGGPEQFF. The complete variable domain, with remaining parts taken from reference TRBV5-1 and TRBJ2-1, reads KAGVTQTPRYLIKTRGQQVTLSCSPISGHRSVSWYQQTPGQGLQFLFEYFSETQRNKGNFPGRFSGRQFSNSRSEMNVSTLELGDSALYLCASSLGGGPEQFFGPGTRLTVL.

The CDR3 bases are TGTGCCAGCAGTGAAATAGGACCGAGATACTATGGCTACACCTTC. It yields the protein CASSEIGPRYYGYTF. The chain uses TRBV6-1 and TRBJ1-2; D is uncertain. The CDR3 consists of 15 residues. CDR1 and CDR2 from the germline V gene are MNHNS and SASEGT. With 2 bases removed from V and 3 bases from J, the gap between germline ends came to 13 bases.

This clonotype was recorded many times. This chain uses TRBV3-1 with TRBJ2-7; D gene ambiguous. The V gene's germline CDR1 is LGHDT and CDR2 YNNKEL (reference sequence). The ends were cut back, 4 bases at V and 0 bases at J, with 13 bases in the middle. This CDR3 is built from 15 residues. In nucleotides, the CDR3 is TGTGCCAGCAGCCCCACAGCATCAAGCTCCTACGAGCAGTACTTC. Translating it yields CASSPTASSSYEQYF.